These 14 T cell receptor beta chains share one sample of origin, sequenced in a study of T-cell reconstitution after alpha-beta-depleted transplantation in children listed by TCRdb under 2016. The treatment or condition label on this specimen signifies: allogeneic hematopoietic cell transplantation with graft depleted of TCRalphabeta T cells and CD19 B cells. Libraries were made using PCR. Sequencer: Illumina HiSeq 2500. Molecular barcoding was employed in the preparation of TCR libraries, with unique molecular identifiers being used to normalize TCRbeta repertoire quantification. Using fastp at Q25 and MiXCR, TCRdb reprocessed the public reads and kept productive beta chains. Every entry covers one CDR3 protein and lists the most common genes and DNA from its rows. The sample records 700,000 to 850,000 distinct CDR3 sequences, around 17% of which are singletons. The ten largest account for around 5% of the sample.

The sample in question was PBMCs, mostly from graft donor cells, obtained 360 days after TCRalphabeta/CD19-depleted stem cell transplant. The source of these receptors is a male patient aged 5 to 17 who had a stem cell transplant for acute lymphoblastic leukemia, so the T cells may come from the graft donor.

V gene TRBV7-9 combines with J gene TRBJ2-7, with 10 bases identical to TRBD1. The CDR3 consists of 15 residues. V shed 5 bases and J 3 bases; nucleotides not matched to a gene: 7. Germline-derived CDR1 and CDR2 are SEHNR and FQNEAQ (reference sequence). The chain's CDR3 is CASSPRDRGHYEQYF. CDR3 nucleotide sequence: TGTGCCAGCAGCCCCCGGGACAGGGGACACTACGAGCAGTACTTC.

The chain recombines TRBV18 with TRBJ2-6; maybe TRBD1 (5 bases). This CDR3 spans 16 amino acids. V was cut by 4 bases and J by 3 bases, with 13 bases left in between. Germline V gene lookup returns CDR1 KGHSH and CDR2 LQKENI. CDR3 bases: TGTGCCAGCTCACTTACGTCAGGGATTGGGGCCAACGTCCTGACTTTC. Amino acids: CASSLTSGIGANVLTF.

This clonotype turned up a few times. The genes are TRBV7-9 and TRBJ2-7, with 9 bases identical to TRBD1. Trimming at V came to 8 bases and at J to 3 bases, leaving 5 bases not matched to a gene. CDR1 is SEHNR, CDR2 FQNEAQ, per germline (reference sequence). The CDR3 sequence is 13 residues long. This CDR3 is CASAGQGIYEQYF. CDR3 sequence (DNA): TGTGCCAGCGCGGGACAGGGCATCTACGAGCAGTACTTC.

Only a few counts were recorded for this clonotype. The rearrangement uses TRBV6-6 and TRBJ2-3; D tentatively reads TRBD1 or TRBD2 (5 bases each). Germline CDR1 reads MNHNY; CDR2 reads SVGAGI (reference sequence). The CDR3 loop spans 13 amino acids. V was shortened by 2 bases and J by 4 bases, with 7 bases between the two germline ends. The CDR3 is CASSYGGADTQYF. CDR3 DNA sequence: TGTGCCAGCAGTTACGGGGGAGCAGATACGCAGTATTTT.

V gene TRBV5-1 combines with J gene TRBJ2-1; 13 bases agree with TRBD2. The ends lost 4 bases at V and 8 bases at J; junction bases unmatched: 12. There are 17 residues in the CDR3. Germline assignment: CDR1 SGHRS and CDR2 YFSETQ. The CDR3 reads CASSHIWTSGSRDEQFF. The CDR3 DNA reads as TGCGCCAGCAGCCACATATGGACTAGCGGGAGTCGGGATGAGCAGTTCTTC.

This sequence joins TRBV15 and TRBJ2-1; the match to TRBD1 covers 8 bases. The J segment lost 5 bases and the V segment lost 2 bases, leaving 5 bases of the junction unmatched. The CDR3 runs to 15 residues. CDR1 is LNHNV, CDR2 YYDKDF, per germline (reference sequence). The DNA of the CDR3 is TGTGCCACCAGCAGACCGGGACAGGTGAACAATGAGCAGTTCTTC. Its translation is CATSRPGQVNNEQFF. The variable domain in full, with the rest retrieved from reference TRBV15 and TRBJ2-1, is DAMVIQNPRYQVTQFGKPVTLSCSQTLNHNVMYWYQQKSSQAPKLLFHYYDKDFNNEADTPDNFQSRRPNTSFCFLDIRSPGLGDTAMYLCATSRPGQVNNEQFFGPGTRLTVL.

The CDR3 protein is CASSILSNTGELFF. The CDR3 bases are TGTGCCAGCAGTATCCTTTCGAACACCGGGGAGCTGTTTTTT. The J gene is TRBJ2-2, the V gene TRBV12-3 or TRBV12-4, with D hard to call. CDR3 length equals 14 residues. V lost 5 bases and J lost 0, with 7 bases in between.

This clonotype was found a few times. The CDR3 nucleotides are TGTGCCAGCAGCCGGACCTGGGATACGCAGTATTTT. Translation: CASSRTWDTQYF. V usage is TRBV7-9 and J usage is TRBJ2-3, with unresolved D. Germline CDR1 is SEHNR and CDR2 is FQNEAQ (reference sequence). CDR3 length: 12 amino acids. Deletions cut 5 bases from V and 6 bases from J, with 9 bases between.

The V gene is TRBV10-3, the J gene TRBJ2-5; 10 nucleotides align to TRBD1. Looked up from germline, CDR1 is ENHRY and CDR2 is SYGVKD. With 8 bases clipped from V and 4 bases from J, the junction kept 10 bases outside the gene matches. The CDR3 extends over 15 amino acids. The chain's CDR3 is CAISYKGQGIETQYF. The CDR3 region has the DNA TGTGCCATCTCTTATAAGGGACAGGGGATAGAGACCCAGTACTTC.

The chain links TRBV25-1 to TRBJ2-5; 7 bases are shared with TRBD2. The CDR3 is 13 residues long. Germline V gene lookup returns CDR1 MGHDK and CDR2 SYGVNS. The V segment lost 7 bases and the J segment 3 bases; nucleotides outside the gene matches: 5. Here the CDR3 DNA reads TGTGCCAGCAACCGGGGGGTCGAAGAGACCCAGTACTTC. Its protein product is CASNRGVEETQYF. Combining the CDR3 with reference TRBV25-1 and TRBJ2-5 gives the whole variable domain EADIYQTPRYLVIGTGKKITLECSQTMGHDKMYWYQQDPGMELHLIHYSYGVNSTEKGDLSSESTVSRIRTEHFPLTLESARPSHTSQYLCASNRGVEETQYFGPGTRLLVL.

V gene TRBV30 combines with J gene TRBJ2-3; D is ambiguous. Germline CDR1 reads GTSNPN; CDR2 reads SVGIG (reference sequence). V dropped 2 bases and J dropped 3 bases, with 12 bases sitting between them. The CDR3 totals 14 residues. In nucleotides, the CDR3 is TGTGCCTGGAGTAATCTGGGGATAACAGATACGCAGTATTTT. It specifies CAWSNLGITDTQYF. Supplemented by reference TRBV30 and TRBJ2-3, the full variable domain reads SQTIHQWPATLVQPVGSPLSLECTVEGTSNPNLYWYRQAAGRGLQLLFYSVGIGQISSEVPQNLSASRPQDRQFILSSKKLLLSDSGFYLCAWSNLGITDTQYFGPGTRLTVL.

This clonotype has at least ten counts. The V and J genes are TRBV5-5 and TRBJ2-2; 9 bases line up with TRBD1. V was pared by 3 bases and J by 4 bases, with 13 bases of the junction left unmatched. The CDR3 length is 18 residues. The V gene's germline CDR1 is SGHKS and CDR2 YYEKEE (reference sequence). The CDR3 DNA sequence: TGTGCCAGCAGCTCTAGCGACAGGGGGGTTGTGTTCACCGGGGAGCTGTTTTTT. This codes for CASSSSDRGVVFTGELFF.

The rearrangement joins TRBV5-1 to TRBJ2-7, with TRBD1 matching over 7 bases. This CDR3 has 15 residues. CDR1 and CDR2 (germline): SGHRS, YFSETQ. The J segment lost 2 bases and the V segment lost 0 bases, leaving 5 bases of the junction unmatched. CDR3 sequence: CASSLDRGGTYEQYF. As DNA, the CDR3 is TGCGCCAGCAGCTTGGACAGGGGCGGAACCTACGAGCAGTACTTC.

This clonotype showed up just a few times. The rearrangement links TRBV13 to TRBJ2-7, with a weak D call TRBD2 (6 bases). This CDR3 is 17 amino acids long. V was clipped by 0 bases and J by 7 bases, with 22 bases between them. The germline V gene encodes CDR1 PRHDT and CDR2 FYEKMQ (reference sequence). CDR3 loop: CASSLGGLPAPTWEQYF. Here the CDR3 DNA reads TGTGCCAGCAGCTTAGGTGGACTACCGGCACCTACGTGGGAGCAGTACTTC.